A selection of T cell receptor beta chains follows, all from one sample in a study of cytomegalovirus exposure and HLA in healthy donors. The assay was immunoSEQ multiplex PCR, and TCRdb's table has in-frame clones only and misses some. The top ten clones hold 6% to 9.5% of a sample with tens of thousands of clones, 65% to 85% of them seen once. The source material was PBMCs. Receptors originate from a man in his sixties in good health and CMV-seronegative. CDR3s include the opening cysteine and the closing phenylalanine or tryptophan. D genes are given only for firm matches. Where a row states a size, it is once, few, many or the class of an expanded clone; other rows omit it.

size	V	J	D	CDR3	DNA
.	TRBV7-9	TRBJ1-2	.	CASSPRPRGYGYTF	TGTGCCAGCAGCCCCCGACCGCGCGGCTATGGCTACACCTTC
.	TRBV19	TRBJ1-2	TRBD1	CASTPQGGLYGYTF	TGTGCCAGTACCCCCCAGGGGGGACTGTATGGCTACACCTTC
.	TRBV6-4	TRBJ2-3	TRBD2	CASSESGGPDTQYF	TGTGCCAGCAGTGAAAGCGGGGGGCCGGATACGCAGTATTTT
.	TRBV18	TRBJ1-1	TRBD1	CASSPTEGARTEAFF	TGTGCCAGCTCACCAACTGAGGGGGCGCGCACTGAAGCTTTCTTT
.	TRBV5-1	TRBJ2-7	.	CASTGPSSYEQYF	TGCGCCAGCACTGGGCCCAGCTCCTACGAGCAGTACTTC
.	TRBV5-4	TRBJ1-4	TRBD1	CASSYEGQLVNEKLFF	TGTGCCAGCAGCTATGAGGGACAGTTAGTTAATGAAAAACTGTTTTTT
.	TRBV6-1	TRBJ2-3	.	CASTTQAGITDTQYF	TGTGCCAGCACCACGCAGGCGGGGATAACAGATACGCAGTATTTT
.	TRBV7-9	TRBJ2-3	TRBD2	CASNLREGAQDTQYF	TGTGCCAGCAATCTGCGGGAGGGGGCCCAAGATACGCAGTATTTT
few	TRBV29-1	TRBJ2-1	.	CSVAQALGNEQFF	TGCAGCGTTGCACAGGCTTTGGGCAATGAGCAGTTCTTC
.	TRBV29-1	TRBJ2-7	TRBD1	CSVRRGQGQGEQYF	TGCAGCGTTCGGCGGGGACAGGGGCAAGGCGAGCAGTACTTC